This T cell receptor (beta chain) appears in the sequencing data of a study of blood T cells in healthy people across ages. Then a second PCR, running roughly 7 to 11 cycles, was carried out with a sample-barcoded 5' primer and a J-beta primer mix. In TCRdb, the 5' RACE reads were re-called with MiXCR into one record per CDR3 protein. The sample records about a million distinct CDR3 sequences, about 44% being singletons. Study-wide points: Per million T cells, TCR beta diversity dropped roughly linearly as age increased.

Worth noting for this clonotype: Its antigen is not known.

The CDR3 covers 17 residues. Between the trimmed V and J ends, which lost 1 base and 3 bases, there was a span of 14 bases. CDR1 and CDR2 (germline): SGHRS, YFSETQ. The rearrangement joins TRBV5-1 to TRBJ1-6; maybe TRBD1 (5 bases). The specimen was blood. This clonotype was obtained from a young man in good health. CDR3 DNA: TGCGCCAGCAGCTTGTCAACCGGGGGTAGCTATAATTCACCCCTCCACTTT. It is translated as CASSLSTGGSYNSPLHF.